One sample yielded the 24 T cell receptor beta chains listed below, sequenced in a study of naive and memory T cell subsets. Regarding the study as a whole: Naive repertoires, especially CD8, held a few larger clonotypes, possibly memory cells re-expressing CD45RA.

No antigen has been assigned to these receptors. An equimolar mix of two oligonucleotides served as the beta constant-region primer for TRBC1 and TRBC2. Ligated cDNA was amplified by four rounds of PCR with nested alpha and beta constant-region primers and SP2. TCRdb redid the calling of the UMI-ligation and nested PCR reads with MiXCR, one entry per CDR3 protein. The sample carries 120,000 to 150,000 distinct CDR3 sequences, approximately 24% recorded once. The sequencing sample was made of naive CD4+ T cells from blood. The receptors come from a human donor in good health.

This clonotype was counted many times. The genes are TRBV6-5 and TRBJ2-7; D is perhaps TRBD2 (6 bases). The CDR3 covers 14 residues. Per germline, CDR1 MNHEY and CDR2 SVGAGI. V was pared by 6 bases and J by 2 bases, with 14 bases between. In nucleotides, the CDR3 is TGTGCCAGCAGCCCAGAAGCGGGTACCTACGAGCAGTACTTC. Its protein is CASSPEAGTYEQYF.

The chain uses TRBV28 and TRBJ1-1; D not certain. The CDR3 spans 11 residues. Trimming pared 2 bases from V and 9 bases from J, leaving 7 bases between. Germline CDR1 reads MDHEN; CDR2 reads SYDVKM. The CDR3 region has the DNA TGTGCCAGCAGTTTAGGGCAGCAAGCTTTCTTT. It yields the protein CASSLGQQAFF.

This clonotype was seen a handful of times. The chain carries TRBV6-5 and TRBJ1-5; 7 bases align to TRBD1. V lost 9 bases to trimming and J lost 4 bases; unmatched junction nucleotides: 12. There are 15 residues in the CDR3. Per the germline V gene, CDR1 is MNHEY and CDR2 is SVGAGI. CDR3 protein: CASMKRQGPNQPQHF. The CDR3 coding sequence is TGTGCCAGTATGAAGAGACAGGGCCCTAATCAGCCCCAGCATTTT.

CDR3 in DNA: TGTGCCAGCAGCATACATGGGACCTACGAGCAGTACTTC. Its protein product is CASSIHGTYEQYF. The V and J genes are TRBV7-9 and TRBJ2-7; unclear D gene. Germline V lookup: CDR1 SEHNR, CDR2 FQNEAQ (reference sequence). The CDR3 loop spans 13 amino acids. Deletions cut 5 bases from V and 2 bases from J, with 10 bases between.

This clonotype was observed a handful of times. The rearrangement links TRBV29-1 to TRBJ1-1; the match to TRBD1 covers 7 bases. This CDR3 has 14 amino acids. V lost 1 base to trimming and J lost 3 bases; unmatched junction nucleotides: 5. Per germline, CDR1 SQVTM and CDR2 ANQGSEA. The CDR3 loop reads CSVEGRTGYTEAFF. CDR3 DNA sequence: TGCAGCGTTGAAGGGCGGACAGGTTACACTGAAGCTTTCTTT.

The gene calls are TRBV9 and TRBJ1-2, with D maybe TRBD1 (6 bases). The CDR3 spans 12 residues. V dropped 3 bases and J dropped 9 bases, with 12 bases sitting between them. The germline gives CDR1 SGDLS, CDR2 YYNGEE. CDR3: CASSEGTFSYTF. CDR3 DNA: TGTGCCAGCAGCGAAGGGACATTCAGCTACACCTTC.

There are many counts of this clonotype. The CDR3 spells CATSDPGRNNEQFF. As DNA, the CDR3 is TGTGCCACCAGTGATCCGGGACGGAACAATGAGCAGTTCTTC. This chain connects TRBV24-1 to TRBJ2-1, with D perhaps assigned TRBD1 or TRBD2 (5 bases each). Germline V gene lookup returns CDR1 KGHDR and CDR2 SFDVKD. The CDR3 has 14 residues. V was shortened by 3 bases and J by 5 bases, with 10 bases between the two germline ends.

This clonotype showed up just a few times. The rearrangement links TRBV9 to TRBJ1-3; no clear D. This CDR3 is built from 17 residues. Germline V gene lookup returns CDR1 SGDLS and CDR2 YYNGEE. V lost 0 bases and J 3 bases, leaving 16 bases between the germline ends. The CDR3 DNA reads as TGTGCCAGCAGCGTAGGTGATACCGCTACCCGTGGAAACACCATATATTTT. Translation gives CASSVGDTATRGNTIYF. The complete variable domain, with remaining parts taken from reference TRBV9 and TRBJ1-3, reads DSGVTQTPKHLITATGQRVTLRCSPRSGDLSVYWYQQSLDQGLQFLIQYYNGEERAKGNILERFSAQQFPDLHSELNLSSLELGDSALYFCASSVGDTATRGNTIYFGEGSWLTVV.

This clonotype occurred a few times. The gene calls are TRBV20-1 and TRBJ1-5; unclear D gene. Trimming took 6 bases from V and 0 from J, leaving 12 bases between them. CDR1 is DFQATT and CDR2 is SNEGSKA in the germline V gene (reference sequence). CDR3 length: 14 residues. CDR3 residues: CSAPPPYSNQPQHF. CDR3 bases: TGCAGTGCCCCACCTCCATATAGCAATCAGCCCCAGCATTTT.

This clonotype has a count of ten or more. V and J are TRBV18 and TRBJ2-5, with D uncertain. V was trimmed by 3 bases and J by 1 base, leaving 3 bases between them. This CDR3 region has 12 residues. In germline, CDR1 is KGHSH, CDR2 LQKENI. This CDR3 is CASSPVQETQYF. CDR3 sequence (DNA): TGTGCCAGCTCACCCGTCCAAGAGACCCAGTACTTC.

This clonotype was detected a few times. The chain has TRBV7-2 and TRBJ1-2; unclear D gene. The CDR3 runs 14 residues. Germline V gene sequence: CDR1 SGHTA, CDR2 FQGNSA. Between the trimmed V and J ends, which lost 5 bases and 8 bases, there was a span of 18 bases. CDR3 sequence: CASSPSHGSGGYTF. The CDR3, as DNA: TGTGCCAGCAGCCCGAGTCACGGGTCTGGAGGCTACACCTTC. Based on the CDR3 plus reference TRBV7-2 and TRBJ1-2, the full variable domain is GAGVSQSPSNKVTEKGKDVELRCDPISGHTALYWYRQSLGQGLEFLIYFQGNSAPDKSGLPSDRFSAERTGGSVSTLTIQRTQQEDSAVYLCASSPSHGSGGYTFGSGTRLTVV.

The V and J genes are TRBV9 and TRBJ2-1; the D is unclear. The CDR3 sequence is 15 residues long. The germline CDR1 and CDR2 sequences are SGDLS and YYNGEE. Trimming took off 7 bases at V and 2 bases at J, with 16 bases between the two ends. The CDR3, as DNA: TGTGCCAGCTCTGGCAGCCGACCGGCCTACAATGAGCAGTTCTTC. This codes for CASSGSRPAYNEQFF.

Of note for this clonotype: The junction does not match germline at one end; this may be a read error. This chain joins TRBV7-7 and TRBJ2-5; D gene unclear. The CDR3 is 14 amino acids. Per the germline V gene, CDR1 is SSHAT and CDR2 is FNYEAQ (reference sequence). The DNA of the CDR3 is TGTGCTAGCAGCTTCTCGGCGGTCCAAGAGACCCAGTACTTC. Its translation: CASSFSAVQETQYF.

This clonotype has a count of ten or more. The CDR3 loop reads CASSTEAFYEQYF. CDR3 DNA: TGCGCCAGCAGCACCGAGGCCTTCTACGAGCAGTACTTC. The V gene is TRBV5-1, the J gene TRBJ2-7; D not resolved. Looked up from germline, CDR1 is SGHRS and CDR2 is YFSETQ. The CDR3 covers 13 residues. The V end was cut by 4 bases, the J end by 3 bases, with 11 bases between.

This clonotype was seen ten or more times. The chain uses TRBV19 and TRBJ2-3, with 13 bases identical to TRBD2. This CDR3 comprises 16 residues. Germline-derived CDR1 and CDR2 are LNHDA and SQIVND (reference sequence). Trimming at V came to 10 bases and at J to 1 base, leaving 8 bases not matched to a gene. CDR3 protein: CATRTSGSGGTDTQYF. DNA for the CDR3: TGTGCCACCAGGACTAGCGGGAGCGGGGGCACAGATACGCAGTATTTT.

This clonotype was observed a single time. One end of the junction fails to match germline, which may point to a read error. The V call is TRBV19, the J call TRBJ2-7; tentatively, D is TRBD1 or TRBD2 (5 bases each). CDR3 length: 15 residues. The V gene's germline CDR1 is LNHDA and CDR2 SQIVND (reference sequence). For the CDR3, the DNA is TGTACCAGTAGTGCCGGGACGGCGAGCTCCTACGAGCAGTACTTC. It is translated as CTSSAGTASSYEQYF.

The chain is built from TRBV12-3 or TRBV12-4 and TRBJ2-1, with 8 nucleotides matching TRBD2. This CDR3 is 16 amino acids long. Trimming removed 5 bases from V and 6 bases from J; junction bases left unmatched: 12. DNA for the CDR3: TGTGCCAGCAGTCGCCTTCGACCAGCGGGAGTCAATGAGCAGTTCTTC. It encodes CASSRLRPAGVNEQFF.

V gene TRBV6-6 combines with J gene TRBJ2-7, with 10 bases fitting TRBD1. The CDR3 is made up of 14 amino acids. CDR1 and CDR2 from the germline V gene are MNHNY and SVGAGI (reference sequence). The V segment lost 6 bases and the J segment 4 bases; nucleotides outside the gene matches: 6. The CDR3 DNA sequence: TGTGCCAGCAGGACCGGGACAGGGGAATACGAGCAGTACTTC. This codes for CASRTGTGEYEQYF.

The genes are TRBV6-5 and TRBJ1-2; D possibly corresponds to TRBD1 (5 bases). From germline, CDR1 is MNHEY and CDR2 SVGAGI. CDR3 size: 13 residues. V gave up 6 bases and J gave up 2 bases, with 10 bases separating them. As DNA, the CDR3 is TGTGCCAGCAGCCCACGGGACAACTATGGCTACACCTTC. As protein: CASSPRDNYGYTF.

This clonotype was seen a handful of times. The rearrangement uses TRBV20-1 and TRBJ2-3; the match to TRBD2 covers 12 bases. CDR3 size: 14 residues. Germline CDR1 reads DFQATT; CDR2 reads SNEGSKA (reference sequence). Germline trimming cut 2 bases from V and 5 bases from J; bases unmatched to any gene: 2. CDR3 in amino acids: CSARLAGGGDTQYF. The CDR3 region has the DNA TGCAGTGCTAGACTAGCGGGAGGGGGAGATACGCAGTATTTT.

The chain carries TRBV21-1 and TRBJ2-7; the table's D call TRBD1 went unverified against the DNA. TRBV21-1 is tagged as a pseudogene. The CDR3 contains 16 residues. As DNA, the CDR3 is TGTGCCAGCAGCAAAGGGCCCTCTGGGGGGACCTACGAGCAGTACTTC. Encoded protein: CASSKGPSGGTYEQYF.

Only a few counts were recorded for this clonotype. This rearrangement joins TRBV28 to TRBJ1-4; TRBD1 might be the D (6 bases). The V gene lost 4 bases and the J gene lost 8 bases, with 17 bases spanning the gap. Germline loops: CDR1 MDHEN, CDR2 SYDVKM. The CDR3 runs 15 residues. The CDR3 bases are TGTGCCAGCAGTTCAGGGGTCTTGCGCTCGGAAAAACTGTTTTTT. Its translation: CASSSGVLRSEKLFF. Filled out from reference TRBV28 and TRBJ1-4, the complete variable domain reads DVKVTQSSRYLVKRTGEKVFLECVQDMDHENMFWYRQDPGLGLRLIYFSYDVKMKEKGDIPEGYSVSREKKERFSLILESASTNQTSMYLCASSSGVLRSEKLFFGSGTQLSVL.

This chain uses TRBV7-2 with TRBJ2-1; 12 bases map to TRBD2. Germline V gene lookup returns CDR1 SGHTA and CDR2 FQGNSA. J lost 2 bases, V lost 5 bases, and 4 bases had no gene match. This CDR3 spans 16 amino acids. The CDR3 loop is CASSPGLAGTYNEQFF. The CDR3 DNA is TGTGCCAGCAGCCCCGGACTAGCGGGAACCTACAATGAGCAGTTCTTC. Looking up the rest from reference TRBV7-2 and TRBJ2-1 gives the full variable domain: GAGVSQSPSNKVTEKGKDVELRCDPISGHTALYWYRQSLGQGLEFLIYFQGNSAPDKSGLPSDRFSAERTGGSVSTLTIQRTQQEDSAVYLCASSPGLAGTYNEQFFGPGTRLTVL.

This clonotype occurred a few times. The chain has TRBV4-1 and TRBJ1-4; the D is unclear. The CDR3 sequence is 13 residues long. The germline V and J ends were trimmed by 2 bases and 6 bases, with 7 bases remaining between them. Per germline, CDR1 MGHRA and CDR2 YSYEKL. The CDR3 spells CASSQPSDEKLFF. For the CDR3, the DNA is TGCGCCAGCAGCCAACCTTCAGATGAAAAACTGTTTTTT.